This TCR beta chain was captured by sequencing in a study of T cell repertoires in cytomegalovirus infection. Study overall: In public TCR beta signatures, there were indications of both CMV infection and matching HLA type. Notes on the study in general: Accumulated public TCR beta family frequency recognized individuals carrying CMV together with the relevant HLA. The ex vivo response was dominated by HLA-C-restricted CMV-specific TCR beta clonotypes.

The CDR3 is 13 amino acids. Trimming took 4 bases from V and 6 from J, leaving 14 bases between them. Germline V gene sequence: CDR1 DFQATT, CDR2 SNEGSKA (reference sequence). TCRdb itself ran the reads through MiXCR, one entry per CDR3 protein. The table lists about 310,000 distinct CDR3 sequences, about a sixth of them singletons. A note on this clonotype: As yet, its antigen is unknown.

The sample was PBMCs. V gene TRBV20-1 combines with J gene TRBJ2-3; weak D call: TRBD1 (6 bases). The source is a human donor in good health (CMV status not recorded). Some clones in this sample may be carry-over from other donors' samples. CDR3 amino acids: CSATVKGEDTQYF. The DNA of the CDR3 is TGCAGTGCTACCGTTAAGGGGGAGGATACGCAGTATTTT.